Following are 15 T cell receptor beta chains from one sample sequenced in a study of CD8+ T cells in alopecia areata. Extraction of RNA preceded its reverse transcription into cDNA, which served as the sequencing template. This table comes from immunoSEQ multiplex PCR, and its TCRdb copy is limited to in-frame clones, with some not included. The sample lists more than 200,000 clones, about two thirds occurring once. The input for sequencing was CD4+ T cells sorted from blood, taken at week 0. The receptors stem from a human donor with alopecia areata.

This rearrangement joins TRBV29-1 to TRBJ2-3; 11 nucleotides match TRBD1. V gave up 6 bases and J gave up 4 bases; unmatched junction bases: 18. The germline V gene encodes CDR1 SQVTM and CDR2 ANQGSEA. This CDR3 region has 18 residues. CDR3 loop: CSVEMLGPGTGGSDTQYF. In DNA form, the CDR3 reads TGCAGCGTGGAGATGTTGGGTCCTGGGACAGGGGGGTCAGATACGCAGTATTTT.

V and J are TRBV30 and TRBJ2-3; D is undetermined. Germline CDR1 reads GTSNPN; CDR2 reads SVGIG (reference sequence). Trimming took off 5 bases at V and 4 bases at J, with 10 bases between the two ends. The CDR3 has 12 residues. CDR3 sequence reads: CAWAVSPDTQYF. Here the CDR3 DNA reads TGTGCCTGGGCCGTCAGCCCAGATACGCAGTATTTT.

This clone showed up just a few times. This sequence joins TRBV9 and TRBJ2-2, with TRBD2 identical over 9 bases. This CDR3 contains 17 residues. The J segment lost 1 base and the V segment lost 3 bases, leaving 7 bases of the junction unmatched. Germline V gene lookup returns CDR1 SGDLS and CDR2 YYNGEE. The CDR3 nucleotides read TGTGCCAGCAGCGAGGGGAGACTAGCGGTGAACACCGGGGAGCTGTTTTTT. Translated: CASSEGRLAVNTGELFF.

This clone was detected a few times. The gene calls are TRBV2 and TRBJ2-6; the match to TRBD1 covers 9 bases. CDR1 and CDR2 from the germline V gene are SNHLY and FYNNEI. With 3 bases clipped from V and 1 base from J, the junction kept 10 bases outside the gene matches. This CDR3 has 19 amino acids. For the CDR3, the DNA is TGTGCCAGCAGTGACCCTGGGGACAGGGACCCGTCTGGGGCCAACGTCCTGACTTTC. This encodes CASSDPGDRDPSGANVLTF.

J is TRBJ1-1 and V is TRBV5-4; weak D call: TRBD1 (6 bases). Trimming removed 4 bases at V and 4 bases at J, with 14 bases between. CDR1 is SGHNT, CDR2 YYREEE, per germline (reference sequence). The length of the CDR3 is 14 residues. CDR3 nucleotides: TGTGCCAGCAGCCCGGCCAGGGGAGTCACTGAAGCTTTCTTT. Translation gives CASSPARGVTEAFF. Full variable domain (rest looked up from reference TRBV5-4 and TRBJ1-1): ETGVTQSPTHLIKTRGQQVTLRCSSQSGHNTVSWYQQALGQGPQFIFQYYREEENGRGNFPPRFSGLQFPNYSSELNVNALELDDSALYLCASSPARGVTEAFFGQGTRLTVV.

This rearrangement joins TRBV20-1 to TRBJ2-7; D call uncertain. There are 11 residues in the CDR3. Germline values: CDR1 DFQATT, CDR2 SNEGSKA (reference sequence). Trimming stripped 3 bases from V and 3 bases from J, with 6 bases between. CDR3 DNA: TGCAGTGCTAGTTTAATCTACGAGCAGTACTTC. Translating it yields CSASLIYEQYF.

This chain links TRBV5-4 with TRBJ2-5, with 9 bases that match TRBD2. CDR1 and CDR2 from the germline V gene are SGHNT and YYREEE (reference sequence). The J segment lost 0 bases and the V segment lost 4 bases, leaving 4 bases of the junction unmatched. The CDR3 sequence is 15 residues long. The CDR3 DNA reads as TGTGCCAGCAGCCCGGTAGCGGGGGACCAAGAGACCCAGTACTTC. This translates into CASSPVAGDQETQYF.

The J gene is TRBJ2-2, the V gene TRBV6-5, with no clear D. V was shortened by 5 bases and J by 3 bases, with 13 bases between the two germline ends. The CDR3 consists of 15 residues. Germline V lookup: CDR1 MNHEY, CDR2 SVGAGI. The CDR3 region is CASSRSERHTGELFF. The CDR3 DNA follows: TGTGCCAGCAGTCGGTCAGAGAGGCACACCGGGGAGCTGTTTTTT.

The gene calls are TRBV29-1 and TRBJ1-4; D is ambiguous. CDR1 is SQVTM and CDR2 is ANQGSEA in the germline V gene. V was shortened by 2 bases and J by 7 bases, with 11 bases between the two germline ends. The CDR3 consists of 13 residues. The CDR3 sequence is CSVEQVVGEKLFF. CDR3 DNA: TGCAGCGTTGAACAGGTGGTCGGTGAAAAACTGTTTTTT.

This clone was counted between two and nine times. Here the CDR3 reads CSVVLGIHEQYF. The CDR3 DNA reads as TGCAGCGTTGTTCTAGGAATCCACGAGCAGTACTTC. The chain employs TRBV29-1 and TRBJ2-7; D is unclear. V gave up 4 bases and J gave up 5 bases, with 12 bases separating them. There are 12 residues in the CDR3. Per the germline V gene, CDR1 is SQVTM and CDR2 is ANQGSEA.

V is TRBV10-3 and J is TRBJ2-7, with D possibly TRBD1 on 6 matching bases. V lost 8 bases and J lost 7, with 15 bases in between. There are 12 residues in the CDR3. Germline CDR1 and CDR2: ENHRY and SYGVKD. The CDR3, as DNA: TGTGCCATCGGGGACAAGCCGTGGGAGCAGTACTTC. Its protein product is CAIGDKPWEQYF.

This rearrangement joins TRBV5-4 to TRBJ2-3; TRBD1 matches at 11 bases. Per germline, CDR1 SGHNT and CDR2 YYREEE (reference sequence). The CDR3 covers 18 residues. After removal of 4 bases from V and 3 bases from J, the junction contained 13 bases not matched to a gene. The CDR3, as DNA: TGTGCCAGCAGCGTACCTCCGGGACAGGGGGACAGTACAGATACGCAGTATTTT. The encoded protein is CASSVPPGQGDSTDTQYF.

This clone was recorded once. The chain employs TRBV14 and TRBJ1-6; D call uncertain. V lost 1 base to trimming and J lost 10 bases, with 8 bases between them. Germline CDR1 reads SGHDN; CDR2 reads FVKESK. This CDR3 is 13 amino acids long. The CDR3: CASSQGTWSPLHF. For the CDR3, the DNA is TGTGCCAGCAGCCAAGGCACTTGGTCACCCCTCCACTTT.

This clone has only a few counts. The V and J genes are TRBV4-1 and TRBJ2-7; D is ambiguous. V dropped 1 base and J dropped 6 bases, with 13 bases sitting between them. Per the germline V gene, CDR1 is MGHRA and CDR2 is YSYEKL. The CDR3 runs to 14 residues. The DNA of the CDR3 is TGCGCCAGCAGCCAAGTGGAACGACCGCTCGAGCAGTACTTC. This sequence encodes CASSQVERPLEQYF.

In the case of this clone: Other DNA sequences from this sample encode an identical CDR3 as well. This chain uses TRBV30 with TRBJ1-5, with D possibly being TRBD1 (6 bases). V was shortened by 5 bases and J by 6 bases, with 11 bases between the two germline ends. Germline V CDR1 and CDR2: GTSNPN, SVGIG (reference sequence). The CDR3 has 12 amino acids. The chain's CDR3 is CAWSQGVQPQHF. The CDR3 DNA sequence: TGTGCCTGGTCACAGGGTGTTCAGCCCCAGCATTTT.